The clone carrying this T cell receptor (beta chain) was seen at least ten times. Its antigen remains unidentified. This sample is part of a study of molecular identifiers for immune sequencing clone quantification. Study-wide findings and caveats: More than 97% of effector molecules, versus under 1% of naive-cell molecules, belonged to clones above 20 RNA copies.

The CDR3 sequence is 14 residues long. The V end lost 7 bases, the J end lost 0 bases, and 16 bases lay between the germline ends. CDR1 is DFQATT, CDR2 SNEGSKA, per germline (reference sequence). TCRdb re-derived calls from the PCR reads in MiXCR, one entry per CDR3 protein. The sample holds about half a million distinct CDR3 sequences, about a fifth seen once. The V and J genes are TRBV20-1 and TRBJ2-7; D unresolved. The receptor's source is a human donor in good health. Some libraries in this study had Jurkat cell RNA spiked in. Input material: naive CD8+ T cells from blood, with Jurkat cell RNA spiked in. As to subset: FACS-sorted CD8+CD4-CCR7+CD45RA+ naive T cells. DNA of the CDR3: TGCAGTGGAGTGGTTGGCCCGAGCTCCTACGAGCAGTACTTC. Translating it yields CSGVVGPSSYEQYF.